The source of this TCR beta chain is a study of cytomegalovirus exposure and HLA in healthy donors. General study findings and limits: Common viral pathogens seemed to be connected with several of the most significant clusters, according to a later analysis.

In the PCR, 60 Vbeta and 13 Jbeta primers were used. As originally analysed: Unique TCR beta chains numbered about 80 million in a later analysis, with some 9.9 million shared. Profiled with immunoSEQ multiplex PCR; TCRdb holds only in-frame clones, not every one. The V and J calls and clone size were taken over from that table, and D and trimming were inferred from the DNA. The listing records approximately 79,000 clones. The J segment lost 6 bases and the V segment lost 7 bases, leaving 11 bases of the junction unmatched. The CDR3 contains 14 residues. Per germline, CDR1 MNHEY and CDR2 SVGAGI. As for this clone: Its target is not known.

The sample taken for sequencing was PBMCs. This sequence originates from a boy aged 10-17 years in good health and CMV-seronegative. The chain uses TRBV6-5 and TRBJ1-1, with 7 bases lining up with TRBD1. CDR3 bases: TGTGCCAGCAACCCGACAGGGACGGACCCTGAAGCTTTCTTT. This encodes CASNPTGTDPEAFF.